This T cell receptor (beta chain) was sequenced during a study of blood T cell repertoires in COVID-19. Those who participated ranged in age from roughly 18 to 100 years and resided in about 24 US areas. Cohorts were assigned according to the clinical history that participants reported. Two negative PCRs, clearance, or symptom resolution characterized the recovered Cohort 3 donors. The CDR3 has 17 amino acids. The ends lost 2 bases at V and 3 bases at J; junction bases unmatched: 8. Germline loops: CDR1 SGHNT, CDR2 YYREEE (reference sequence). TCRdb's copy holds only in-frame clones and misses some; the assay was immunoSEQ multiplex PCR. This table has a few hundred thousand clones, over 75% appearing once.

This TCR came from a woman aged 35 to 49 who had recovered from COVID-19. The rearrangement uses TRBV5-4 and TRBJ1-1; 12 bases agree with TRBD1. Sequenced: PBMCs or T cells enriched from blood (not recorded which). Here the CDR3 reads CASSFWGTGGIHTEAFF. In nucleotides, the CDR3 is TGTGCCAGCAGCTTTTGGGGGACAGGGGGCATCCACACTGAAGCTTTCTTT.